These 28 T cell receptor beta chains were sequenced from one sample in a study of cytomegalovirus exposure and HLA in healthy donors. In the PCR, 60 Vbeta and 13 Jbeta primers were used. Profiled with immunoSEQ multiplex PCR; TCRdb holds only in-frame clones, not every one. The sample has over 130,000 clones; 79% are singletons. Sequencing input: PBMCs. Every receptor here comes from a human donor in good health.

Of note for this clone: The limits of the CDR3 on the DNA are not certain, so only TCRdb's listed CDR3 is given. This chain joins TRBV11-2 and TRBJ2-3; the table's D gene call, TRBD1, was not cross checked with the DNA. Germline CDR1 is SGHAT and CDR2 is FQNNGV. The CDR3 adds up to 14 amino acids, both ends counted. CDR3 in amino acids: CASRSLTRLRQQYF.

The chain links TRBV4-3 to TRBJ2-1; D is undetermined. The V end was cut by 0 bases, the J end by 4 bases, with 16 bases between. Germline loops: CDR1 LGHNA, CDR2 YSLEER. The CDR3 extends over 17 amino acids. DNA for the CDR3: TGCGCCAGCAGCCAAGATGAGCAACCTGTCCCTTACAATGAGCAGTTCTTC. It specifies CASSQDEQPVPYNEQFF.

This chain joins TRBV7-9 and TRBJ2-7, with TRBD1 matching 11 bases. The CDR3 is made up of 15 amino acids. Germline CDR1 SEHNR, CDR2 FQNEAQ (reference sequence). The V segment lost 1 base and the J segment 5 bases; nucleotides outside the gene matches: 4. DNA of the CDR3: TGTGCCAGCAGCTTAGGGGGACAGGGGGTCAACGAGCAGTACTTC. It specifies CASSLGGQGVNEQYF.

The chain recombines TRBV9 with TRBJ2-1; unclear D gene. Germline V gene lookup returns CDR1 SGDLS and CDR2 YYNGEE. Trimming took off 4 bases at V and 2 bases at J, with 4 bases between the two ends. The CDR3 sequence is 12 residues long. As DNA, the CDR3 is TGTGCCAGCAGCCTTACCTACAATGAGCAGTTCTTC. The encoded protein is CASSLTYNEQFF.

This clone was observed a single time. This chain joins TRBV4-2 and TRBJ2-3, with 8 nucleotides matching TRBD2. There are 17 residues in the CDR3. CDR1 is LGHNA and CDR2 is YNFKEQ in the germline V gene. Trimming cost V 4 bases and J 3 bases; bases outside gene matches: 12. The CDR3 spells CASSLEGSGGATDTQYF. The DNA of the CDR3 is TGTGCCAGCAGCCTGGAGGGTTCCGGGGGGGCTACAGATACGCAGTATTTT.

The gene calls are TRBV6-6 and TRBJ2-1; the D gene is possibly TRBD1 (5 bases). V was pared by 0 bases and J by 4 bases, with 7 bases between. This CDR3 is built from 14 residues. Germline values: CDR1 MNHNY, CDR2 SVGAGI (reference sequence). As DNA, the CDR3 is TGTGCCAGCAGTTACTCGCCAGGGTACAATGAGCAGTTCTTC. Translation gives CASSYSPGYNEQFF.

This rearrangement joins TRBV27 to TRBJ2-7, with 7 bases that match TRBD2. CDR3 length: 15 residues. Germline CDR1 MNHEY, CDR2 SMNVEV (reference sequence). With 0 bases clipped from V and 6 bases from J, the junction kept 8 bases outside the gene matches. The CDR3 nucleotides read TGTGCCAGCAGTTTATCGAGCGGGACGGGTCGCGAGCAGTACTTC. Translating it yields CASSLSSGTGREQYF.

The rearrangement uses TRBV5-1 and TRBJ2-3; 11 bases match TRBD2. The CDR3 has 17 residues. V gave up 2 bases and J gave up 7 bases; unmatched junction bases: 12. Germline lookup yields CDR1 SGHRS and CDR2 YFSETQ. CDR3 residues: CASSFNPLAGGPNTQYF. The CDR3 region has the DNA TGCGCCAGCAGCTTTAATCCCTTAGCGGGGGGGCCGAATACGCAGTATTTT.

This clone was observed a single time. The V gene is TRBV5-6, the J gene TRBJ2-7; possibly TRBD2 for D (5 bases). Per germline, CDR1 SGHDT and CDR2 YYEEEE. The germline V and J ends were trimmed by 5 bases and 3 bases, with 15 bases remaining between them. CDR3 size: 14 residues. The CDR3 reads CASRGAGVNYEQYF. The CDR3 region has the DNA TGTGCCAGCAGGGGCGCCGGGGTAAACTACGAGCAGTACTTC. Looking up the rest from reference TRBV5-6 and TRBJ2-7 gives the full variable domain: DAGVTQSPTHLIKTRGQQVTLRCSPKSGHDTVSWYQQALGQGPQFIFQYYEEEERQRGNFPDRFSGHQFPNYSSELNVNALLLGDSALYLCASRGAGVNYEQYFGPGTRLTVT.

The chain combines TRBV23-1 with TRBJ2-2; 9 bases fit TRBD1. TRBV23-1 is filed as an ORF, its function uncertain. V shed 2 bases, J shed 3 bases, and the junction held 19 bases outside the gene matches. The CDR3 totals 21 residues. For the CDR3, the DNA is TGCGCCAGCAGTCAAACCCGAGAGATACGGACAGGGGACCAATACACCGGGGAGCTGTTTTTT. It is translated as CASSQTREIRTGDQYTGELFF.

The rearrangement links TRBV16 to TRBJ1-1; no definite D call. Trimming took off 0 bases at V and 10 bases at J, with 15 bases between the two ends. Germline V gene sequence: CDR1 KGHSY, CDR2 FQNENV. The CDR3 contains 14 residues. DNA of the CDR3: TGTGCCAGCAGCCAATCGAGTCCGCAAATGGTAGCTTTCTTT. Amino acids: CASSQSSPQMVAFF. The full variable domain, rest sourced from reference TRBV16 and TRBJ1-1, is GEEVAQTPKHLVRGEGQKAKLYCAPIKGHSYVFWYQQVLKNEFKFLISFQNENVFDETGMPKERFSAKCLPNSPCSLEIQATKLEDSAVYFCASSQSSPQMVAFFGQGTRLTVV.

On this clone itself: Compared with germline, one end of the junction differs, possibly owing to a read error. This chain links TRBV2 with TRBJ1-2; 7 bases match TRBD1. The CDR3 sequence is 13 residues long. CDR1 and CDR2 (germline): SNHLY, FYNNEI. CDR3 DNA sequence: TGTGCCAGCAGTCTAACAGGGGCCGATGGCTACCCCTTC. It specifies CASSLTGADGYPF. Combining the CDR3 with reference TRBV2 and TRBJ1-2 gives the whole variable domain EPEVTQTPSHQVTQMGQEVILRCVPISNHLYFYWYRQILGQKVEFLVSFYNNEISEKSEIFDDQFSVERPDGSNFTLKIRSTKLEDSAMYFCASSLTGADGYPFGSGTRLTVV.

J is TRBJ1-2 and V is TRBV5-4, with a possible D match to TRBD1 (6 bases). CDR3 length: 12 residues. In germline, CDR1 is SGHNT, CDR2 YYREEE (reference sequence). V lost 9 bases to trimming and J lost 3 bases, with 12 bases between them. CDR3 nucleotides: TGTGCCATCTCCGACAGGCACTATGGCTACACCTTC. Amino acid sequence: CAISDRHYGYTF.

The chain couples TRBV28 to TRBJ1-1; D perhaps matches TRBD1 (5 bases). CDR1 and CDR2 from the germline V gene are MDHEN and SYDVKM. CDR3 size: 14 residues. Trimming stripped 3 bases from V and 3 bases from J, with 11 bases between. CDR3 protein: CASSLLSGDTEAFF. The CDR3 bases are TGTGCCAGCAGTTTGTTGTCGGGGGACACTGAAGCTTTCTTT.

The genes are TRBV27 and TRBJ2-7; TRBD1 agrees at 7 bases. Trimming at V came to 6 bases and at J to 0 bases, leaving 11 bases not matched to a gene. The germline V gene has CDR1 MNHEY and CDR2 SMNVEV (reference sequence). The CDR3 has 16 amino acids. The DNA for the CDR3 is TGTGCCAGCAGGTCCGTGGGACAGCTGAGCTCCTACGAGCAGTACTTC. This sequence encodes CASRSVGQLSSYEQYF.

V gene TRBV5-6 combines with J gene TRBJ1-2; D is ambiguous. V was trimmed by 4 bases and J by 8 bases, leaving 12 bases between them. This CDR3 spans 12 amino acids. Germline V gene lookup returns CDR1 SGHDT and CDR2 YYEEEE. CDR3 residues: CASSPEARGYTF. CDR3 DNA: TGTGCCAGCAGCCCCGAAGCGCGGGGCTACACCTTC.

This sequence joins TRBV5-8 and TRBJ1-4; 7 bases align to TRBD1. The junction had 12 bases not matched to a gene; V was cut back by 2 bases and J by 8 bases. The CDR3 has 16 residues. Germline CDR1 SGHTS, CDR2 YDEGEE. CDR3 loop: CASSLDTGTDSEKLFF. CDR3 bases: TGTGCCAGCAGCTTAGATACTGGGACAGATTCCGAAAAACTGTTTTTT.

The chain employs TRBV5-6 and TRBJ1-2, with D perhaps matching TRBD1 (5 bases). This CDR3 has 13 residues. Germline values: CDR1 SGHDT, CDR2 YYEEEE. The ends were cut back, 4 bases at V and 11 bases at J, with 18 bases in the middle. This CDR3 reads CASSLTYQGEYTF. The CDR3 DNA follows: TGTGCCAGCAGCCTTACCTATCAGGGTGAATACACCTTC.

This clone was counted only a few times. The chain uses TRBV14 and TRBJ2-7; 7 positions match TRBD1. The CDR3 is made up of 15 amino acids. V shed 1 base, J shed 2 bases, and the junction held 5 bases outside the gene matches. The germline gives CDR1 SGHDN, CDR2 FVKESK. CDR3 bases: TGTGCCAGCAGCCAAGGGTGGACAGGAGCCTACGAGCAGTACTTC. It is translated as CASSQGWTGAYEQYF.

V is TRBV6-1 and J is TRBJ2-7; perhaps TRBD1 as D (6 bases). The ends were cut back, 2 bases at V and 1 base at J, with 9 bases in the middle. The CDR3 loop spans 14 amino acids. Germline loops: CDR1 MNHNS, CDR2 SASEGT. CDR3 in amino acids: CASSEMGASYEQYF. CDR3 coding DNA: TGTGCCAGCAGTGAAATGGGGGCATCCTACGAGCAGTACTTC.

This sequence joins TRBV7-9 and TRBJ2-7; TRBD1 aligns across 7 bases. This CDR3 has 11 residues. V was pared by 7 bases and J by 6 bases, with 3 bases of the junction left unmatched. Per the germline V gene, CDR1 is SEHNR and CDR2 is FQNEAQ (reference sequence). CDR3 loop: CASTNRGEQYF. CDR3 DNA sequence: TGTGCCAGCACCAACAGGGGCGAGCAGTACTTC.

A note on this clone: An end of the junction does not agree with germline; a read error may underlie this. J is TRBJ1-3 and V is TRBV30, with 7 nucleotides matching TRBD1. This CDR3 spans 15 amino acids. CDR1 and CDR2 (germline): GTSNPN, SVGIG (reference sequence). The CDR3 here is CAWRAGARGDREADF. In nucleotides, the CDR3 is TGTGCCTGGAGAGCTGGGGCTCGCGGCGACAGGGAGGCAGATTTT.

The chain couples TRBV5-6 to TRBJ1-1; TRBD1 matches at 7 bases. The CDR3 runs 14 residues. The ends lost 5 bases at V and 5 bases at J; junction bases unmatched: 9. The germline V gene has CDR1 SGHDT and CDR2 YYEEEE. Here the CDR3 DNA reads TGTGCCAGCAGTTCGGGGGCAGGGGGGACTGAAGCTTTCTTT. Translating it yields CASSSGAGGTEAFF.

The chain's CDR3 is CASSLDQTSLETQYF. CDR3 nucleotide sequence: TGTGCCAGCAGCTTAGATCAGACTAGCCTGGAGACCCAGTACTTC. The chain employs TRBV11-2 and TRBJ2-5; 7 bases are a match to TRBD2. The V and J ends lost 0 bases and 5 bases, in that order; junction bases with no gene match: 6. Germline V gives CDR1 SGHAT, CDR2 FQNNGV. The CDR3 is 15 amino acids.

This clone came up once. The rearrangement uses TRBV29-1 and TRBJ2-7; perhaps TRBD2 as D (6 bases). Germline CDR1 and CDR2: SQVTM and ANQGSEA. CDR3 length: 12 residues. The germline V and J ends were trimmed by 7 bases and 4 bases, with 14 bases remaining between them. CDR3 in amino acids: CSARDLFYEQYF. CDR3 sequence (DNA): TGCAGCGCACGGGACTTGTTTTACGAGCAGTACTTC.

The V gene is TRBV10-3, the J gene TRBJ2-2; 11 nucleotides align to TRBD2. The V and J ends lost 10 bases and 7 bases, in that order; junction bases with no gene match: 14. The germline V gene encodes CDR1 ENHRY and CDR2 SYGVKD. CDR3 length: 16 amino acids. The CDR3 spells CATEGTSGGEGGELFF. CDR3 DNA sequence: TGTGCCACCGAAGGAACTAGCGGGGGTGAGGGCGGGGAGCTGTTTTTT.

This clone was detected a few times. This sequence joins TRBV9 and TRBJ2-5; the D gene is possibly TRBD2 (7 bases). The germline V gene encodes CDR1 SGDLS and CDR2 YYNGEE. V lost 3 bases and J 5 bases, leaving 14 bases between the germline ends. The CDR3 length is 14 residues. The CDR3 here is CASSARGASETQYF. For the CDR3, the DNA is TGTGCCAGCAGCGCACGGGGGGCATCCGAGACCCAGTACTTC.

The chain is built from TRBV30 and TRBJ1-6; D possibly corresponds to TRBD1 (5 bases). This CDR3 spans 15 amino acids. The V gene lost 2 bases and the J gene lost 10 bases, with 18 bases spanning the gap. Germline loops: CDR1 GTSNPN, CDR2 SVGIG (reference sequence). CDR3 loop: CAWSPSTPGFSPLHF. In DNA, the CDR3 is TGTGCCTGGAGTCCATCAACCCCAGGGTTCTCACCCCTCCACTTT.